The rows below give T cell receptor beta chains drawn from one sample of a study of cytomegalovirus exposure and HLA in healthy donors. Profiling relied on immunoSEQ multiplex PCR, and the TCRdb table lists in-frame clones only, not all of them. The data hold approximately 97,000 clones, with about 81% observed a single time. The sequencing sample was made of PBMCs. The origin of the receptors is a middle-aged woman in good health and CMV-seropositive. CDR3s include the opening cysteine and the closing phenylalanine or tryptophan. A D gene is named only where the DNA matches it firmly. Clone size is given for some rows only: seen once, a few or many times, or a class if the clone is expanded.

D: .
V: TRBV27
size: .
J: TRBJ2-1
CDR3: CASSFFAMAGTLNEQFF
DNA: TGTGCCAGCAGTTTTTTCGCGATGGCGGGAACTTTAAATGAGCAGTTCTTC

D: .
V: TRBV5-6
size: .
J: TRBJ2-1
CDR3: CASSPSGTGFF
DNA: TGTGCCAGCAGCCCCTCCGGGACTGGATTCTTC

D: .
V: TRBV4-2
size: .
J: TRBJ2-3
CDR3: CASSQGSPGDTDTQYF
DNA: TGTGCCAGCAGCCAAGGGTCCCCGGGAGACACAGATACGCAGTATTTT

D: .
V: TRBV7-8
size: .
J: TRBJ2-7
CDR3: CASSLVGEGDYEQYF
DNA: TGTGCCAGCAGCTTAGTAGGAGAAGGAGACTACGAGCAGTACTTC

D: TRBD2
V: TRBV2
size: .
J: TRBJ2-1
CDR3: CASSDPSGYYNEQFF
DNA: TGTGCCAGCAGTGATCCTAGCGGATACTACAATGAGCAGTTCTTC

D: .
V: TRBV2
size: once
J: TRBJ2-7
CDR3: CASSEGVSYEQYF
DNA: TGTGCCAGCAGTGAAGGAGTCTCCTACGAGCAGTACTTC

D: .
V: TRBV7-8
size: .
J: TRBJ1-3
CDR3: CASSPQGSRRNTIYF
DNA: TGTGCCAGCAGCCCGCAGGGTTCAAGAAGAAACACCATATATTTT

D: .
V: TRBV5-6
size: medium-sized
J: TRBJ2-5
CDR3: CASSLQGGQETQYF
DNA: TGTGCCAGCAGCTTGCAAGGGGGCCAAGAGACCCAGTACTTC

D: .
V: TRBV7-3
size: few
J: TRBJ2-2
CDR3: CASSLMGKQGSNGELFF
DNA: TGTGCCAGCAGCTTAATGGGCAAACAGGGCTCCAACGGGGAGCTGTTTTTT

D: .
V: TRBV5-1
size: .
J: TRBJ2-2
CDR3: CASSLGGAAGELFF
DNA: TGCGCCAGCAGCTTAGGGGGGGCCGCCGGGGAGCTGTTTTTT

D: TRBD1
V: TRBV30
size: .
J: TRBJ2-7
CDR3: CAQDRGHEQYF
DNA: TGTGCCCAGGACAGGGGGCACGAGCAGTACTTC

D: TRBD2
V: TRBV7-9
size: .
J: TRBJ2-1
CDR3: CASSRAGGPENEQFF
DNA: TGTGCCAGCAGCAGAGCGGGAGGGCCGGAGAATGAGCAGTTCTTC

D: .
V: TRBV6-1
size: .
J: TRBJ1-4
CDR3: CASSTGSSEKLFF
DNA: TGTGCCAGCAGCACAGGGTCTAGTGAAAAACTGTTTTTT

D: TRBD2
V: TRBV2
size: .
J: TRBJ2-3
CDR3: CASRGTSGDTQYF
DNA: TGTGCCAGCAGGGGGACTAGCGGCGATACGCAGTATTTT

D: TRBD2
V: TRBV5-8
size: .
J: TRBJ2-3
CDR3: CASSLVGLAGFTDTQYF
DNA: TGTGCCAGCAGCTTGGTTGGACTAGCGGGATTCACAGATACGCAGTATTTT

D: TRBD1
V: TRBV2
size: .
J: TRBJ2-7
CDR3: CASSEARGTVSYEQYF
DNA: TGTGCCAGCAGTGAAGCGCGAGGGACAGTTAGCTACGAGCAGTACTTC

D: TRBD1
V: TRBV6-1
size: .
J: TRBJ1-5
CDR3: CASSVWAGTGNQPQHF
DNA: TGTGCCAGCAGTGTATGGGCCGGGACAGGAAATCAGCCCCAGCATTTT

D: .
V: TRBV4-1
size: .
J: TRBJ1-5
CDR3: CASSQGFASNQPQHF
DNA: TGCGCCAGCAGCCAAGGGTTTGCGAGCAATCAGCCCCAGCATTTT

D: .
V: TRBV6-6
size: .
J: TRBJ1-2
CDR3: CASSLDSYGYTF
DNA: TGTGCCAGCAGCCTTGACAGCTATGGCTACACCTTC

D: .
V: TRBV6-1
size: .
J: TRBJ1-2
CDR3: CASSEARVGTIERDYGYTF
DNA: TGTGCCAGCAGTGAAGCGAGGGTAGGGACAATCGAAAGGGACTATGGCTACACCTTC

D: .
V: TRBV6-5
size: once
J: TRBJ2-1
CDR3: CASSKGTPSYNEQFF
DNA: TGTGCCAGCAGTAAAGGGACACCCTCCTACAATGAGCAGTTCTTC

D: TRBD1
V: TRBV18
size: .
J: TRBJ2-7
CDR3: CASSPRQGINEQYF
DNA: TGTGCCAGCTCGCCTAGACAGGGGATTAACGAGCAGTACTTC

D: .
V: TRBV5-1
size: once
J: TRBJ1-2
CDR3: CASSLGLGGSVKDYGYTF
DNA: TGCGCCAGCAGCTTGGGATTGGGAGGGTCGGTTAAAGACTATGGCTACACCTTC

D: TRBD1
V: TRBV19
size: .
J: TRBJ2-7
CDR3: CASSIRDSSYEQYF
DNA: TGTGCCAGTAGTATACGGGACAGCTCCTACGAGCAGTACTTC

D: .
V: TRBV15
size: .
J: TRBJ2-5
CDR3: CATSRDSRGIQETQYF
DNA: TGTGCCACCAGCAGAGATTCCAGGGGAATACAAGAGACCCAGTACTTC

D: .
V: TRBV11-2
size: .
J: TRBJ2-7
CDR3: CASSLSLSYEQYF
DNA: TGTGCCAGCAGCTTATCACTATCCTACGAGCAGTACTTC

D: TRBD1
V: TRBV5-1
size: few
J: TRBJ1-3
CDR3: CASSRDRGRSGNTIYF
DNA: TGCGCCAGCAGCCGGGACAGGGGACGCTCTGGAAACACCATATATTTT

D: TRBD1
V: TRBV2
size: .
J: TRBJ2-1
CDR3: CASRVAGGNEQFF
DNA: TGTGCCAGCAGGGTGGCAGGGGGAAATGAGCAGTTCTTC

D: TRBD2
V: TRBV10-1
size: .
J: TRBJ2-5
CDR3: CASSDGGLAGGEVQETQYF
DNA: TGCGCCAGCAGCGATGGTGGACTAGCGGGAGGAGAGGTTCAAGAGACCCAGTACTTC

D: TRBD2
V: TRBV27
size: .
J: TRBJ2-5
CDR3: CASSRGLAGAGETQYF
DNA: TGTGCCAGTAGTCGGGGACTAGCGGGAGCGGGGGAGACCCAGTACTTC

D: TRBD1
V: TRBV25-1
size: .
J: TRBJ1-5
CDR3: CASSQGGYSNQPQHF
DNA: TGTGCCAGCAGTCAGGGGGGTTATAGCAATCAGCCCCAGCATTTT

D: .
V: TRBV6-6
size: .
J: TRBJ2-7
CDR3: CASNDNHYEQYF
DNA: TGTGCCAGCAACGATAACCACTACGAGCAGTACTTC

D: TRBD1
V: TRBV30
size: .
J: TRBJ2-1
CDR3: CAWSWGQGEFF
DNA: TGTGCCTGGTCGTGGGGACAGGGGGAGTTCTTC

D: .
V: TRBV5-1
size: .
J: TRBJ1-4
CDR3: CASSSGQSNEKLFF
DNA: TGCGCCAGCAGCTCAGGACAGTCTAATGAAAAACTGTTTTTT

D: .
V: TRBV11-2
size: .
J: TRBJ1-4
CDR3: CASSLSPATNEKLFF
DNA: TGTGCCAGCAGCTTATCCCCTGCAACTAATGAAAAACTGTTTTTT

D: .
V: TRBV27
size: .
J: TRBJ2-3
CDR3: CASSLRSTDTQYF
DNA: TGTGCCAGCAGTTTGAGGAGCACAGATACGCAGTATTTT

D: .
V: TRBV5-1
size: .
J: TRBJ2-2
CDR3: CASSLGTTNTGELFF
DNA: TGCGCCAGCAGCTTGGGGACTACTAACACCGGGGAGCTGTTTTTT

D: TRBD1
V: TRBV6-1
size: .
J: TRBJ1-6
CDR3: CASSENGQGLNSPLHF
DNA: TGTGCCAGCAGTGAGAATGGACAGGGTCTTAATTCACCCCTCCACTTT

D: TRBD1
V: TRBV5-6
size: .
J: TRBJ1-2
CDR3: CASSFGWTGELGGYTF
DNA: TGTGCCAGCAGCTTTGGTTGGACAGGCGAGCTTGGTGGCTACACCTTC

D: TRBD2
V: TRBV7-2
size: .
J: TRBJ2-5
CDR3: CASSLTGLAEETQYF
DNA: TGTGCCAGCAGCTTAACGGGACTAGCGGAAGAGACCCAGTACTTC

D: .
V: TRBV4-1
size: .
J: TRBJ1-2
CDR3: CASSQDLGGAGVYGYPF
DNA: TGCGCCAGCAGCCAAGATTTAGGGGGGGCAGGGGTTTATGGCTACCCCTTC

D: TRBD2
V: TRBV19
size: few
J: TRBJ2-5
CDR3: CASSIVTSGEETQYF
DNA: TGTGCCAGTAGTATAGTAACTAGCGGGGAAGAGACCCAGTACTTC

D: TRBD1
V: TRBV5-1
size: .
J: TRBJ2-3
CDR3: CASSLAGQGRTDTQYF
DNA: TGCGCCAGCAGCTTGGCGGGACAGGGACGCACAGATACGCAGTATTTT

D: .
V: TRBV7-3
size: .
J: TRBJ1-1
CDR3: CASSPAVGETEAFF
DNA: TGTGCCAGCAGCCCCGCGGTTGGAGAAACTGAAGCTTTCTTT